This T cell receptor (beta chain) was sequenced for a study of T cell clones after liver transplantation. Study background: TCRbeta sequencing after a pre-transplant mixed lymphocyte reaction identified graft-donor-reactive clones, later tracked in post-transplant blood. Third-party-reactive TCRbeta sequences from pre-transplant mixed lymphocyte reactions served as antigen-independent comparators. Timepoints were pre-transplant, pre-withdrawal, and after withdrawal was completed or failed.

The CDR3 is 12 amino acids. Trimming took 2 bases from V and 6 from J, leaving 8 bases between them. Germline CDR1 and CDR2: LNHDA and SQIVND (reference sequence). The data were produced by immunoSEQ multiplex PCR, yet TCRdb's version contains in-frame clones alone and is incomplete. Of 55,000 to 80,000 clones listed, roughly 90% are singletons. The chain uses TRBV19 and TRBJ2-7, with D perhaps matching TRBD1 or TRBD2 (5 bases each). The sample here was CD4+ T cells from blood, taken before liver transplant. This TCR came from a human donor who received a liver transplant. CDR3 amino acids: CASSIRDGEQYF. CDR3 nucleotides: TGTGCCAGTAGTATAAGGGACGGCGAGCAGTACTTC.